These 16 T cell receptor beta chains originate from one sample sequenced in a study of cytomegalovirus exposure and HLA in healthy donors. Researchers ran the PCR with 60 Vbeta and 13 Jbeta primers. The protocol was immunoSEQ multiplex PCR, while the TCRdb copy is restricted to in-frame clones and leaves out a portion. Its listing shows some 130,000 clones. Sequenced: PBMCs. The receptors here all came from a woman aged 40 to 49 in good health and CMV-seropositive.

CDR3 bases: TGTGCCAGCAGTAGAAGGACAGGGAGTCTTGTTGATGAGCAGTTCTTC. Amino acid sequence: CASSRRTGSLVDEQFF. The rearrangement uses TRBV27 and TRBJ2-1, with TRBD1 matching over 8 bases. The length of the CDR3 is 16 residues. The J segment lost 8 bases and the V segment lost 5 bases, leaving 14 bases of the junction unmatched. Per the germline V gene, CDR1 is MNHEY and CDR2 is SMNVEV (reference sequence).

V is TRBV6-1 and J is TRBJ1-5; a weak D match, TRBD1 (5 bases). The CDR3 has 13 amino acids. The V end was cut by 6 bases, the J end by 5 bases, with 11 bases between. The germline CDR1 and CDR2 sequences are MNHNS and SASEGT. CDR3 nucleotide sequence: TGTGCCAGCAGCCCGGGAGGGGATCAGCCCCAGCATTTT. This codes for CASSPGGDQPQHF.

The chain couples TRBV7-2 to TRBJ2-1; TRBD2 matches at 10 bases. This CDR3 is built from 17 residues. The V and J ends lost 5 bases and 0 bases, in that order; junction bases with no gene match: 7. CDR1 is SGHTA, CDR2 FQGNSA, per germline. CDR3 protein: CASSPGGTSASYNEQFF. Here the CDR3 DNA reads TGTGCCAGCAGCCCCGGCGGGACTAGCGCCTCCTACAATGAGCAGTTCTTC.

The rearrangement uses TRBV5-6 and TRBJ2-5, with D maybe TRBD1 (5 bases). The ends were cut back, 0 bases at V and 1 base at J, with 13 bases in the middle. Germline-derived CDR1 and CDR2 are SGHDT and YYEEEE. The CDR3 length is 16 residues. The CDR3 reads CASSLDPRGLQETQYF. DNA of the CDR3: TGTGCCAGCAGCTTGGACCCAAGGGGTCTCCAAGAGACCCAGTACTTC.

The J gene is TRBJ2-5, the V gene TRBV5-4; D call uncertain. The CDR3 is 14 amino acids. Deletions cut 4 bases from V and 4 bases from J, with 14 bases between. CDR1 and CDR2 (germline): SGHNT, YYREEE (reference sequence). The CDR3, as DNA: TGTGCCAGCAGCGCACGGAGAAGTGGAGAGACCCAGTACTTC. Translation: CASSARRSGETQYF.

The chain joins TRBV28 to TRBJ1-1; 7 bases line up with TRBD1. Trimming removed 6 bases from V and 5 bases from J; junction bases left unmatched: 9. Germline V gene data show CDR1 as MDHEN and CDR2 as SYDVKM. CDR3 size: 14 residues. CDR3 coding DNA: TGTGCCAGCAGAAGCCACAGGGGAGGAACTGAAGCTTTCTTT. This codes for CASRSHRGGTEAFF.

The chain has TRBV5-6 and TRBJ1-5; a possible D gene is TRBD1 (5 bases). Trimming left V 0 bases short and J 6 bases short, with 13 bases between. This CDR3 is 15 amino acids long. Germline V gene sequence: CDR1 SGHDT, CDR2 YYEEEE. The CDR3 DNA is TGTGCCAGCAGCTTGGCCGCAGGGTTGAGTCAGCCCCAGCATTTT. Translated, it gives CASSLAAGLSQPQHF.

The rearrangement uses TRBV30 and TRBJ2-1; 11 bases line up with TRBD2. Losses at the gene ends were 5 bases for V and 4 bases for J; bases not matched to a gene: 4. CDR1 and CDR2 (germline): GTSNPN, SVGIG (reference sequence). The CDR3 length is 14 residues. The CDR3 reads CAWVAGGNYNEQFF. The CDR3, as DNA: TGTGCCTGGGTAGCGGGAGGGAATTACAATGAGCAGTTCTTC.

This chain links TRBV6-1 with TRBJ1-1, with 12 bases matching TRBD1. Germline assignment: CDR1 MNHNS and CDR2 SASEGT. Trimming took 6 bases from V and 6 from J; bases not matched to a gene: 8. This CDR3 is built from 15 residues. The CDR3 nucleotides are TGTGCCAGCAGGGCCCCGGGACAGGGGGCGCCTGAAGCTTTCTTT. Its translation is CASRAPGQGAPEAFF.

The chain has TRBV5-6 and TRBJ2-1, with 10 nucleotides matching TRBD2. V dropped 4 bases and J dropped 6; count of bases not matched to a gene: 7. This CDR3 contains 15 residues. Germline V gives CDR1 SGHDT, CDR2 YYEEEE. The CDR3 protein is CASSQTSGIINEQFF. In DNA form, the CDR3 reads TGTGCCAGCAGCCAAACTAGCGGGATAATCAATGAGCAGTTCTTC.

The chain couples TRBV30 to TRBJ1-5; 8 bases are a match to TRBD1. Per germline, CDR1 GTSNPN and CDR2 SVGIG (reference sequence). This CDR3 comprises 15 residues. J gave up 6 bases and V 2 bases, and 9 bases lay outside the gene matches. The CDR3 spells CAWSPPDRVSQPQHF. DNA of the CDR3: TGTGCCTGGAGTCCCCCGGACAGGGTTAGTCAGCCCCAGCATTTT.

Points on this clone: The sample holds other DNA sequences that translate to the same CDR3. The J gene is TRBJ2-1, the V gene TRBV9, with 7 bases that match TRBD2. Per germline, CDR1 SGDLS and CDR2 YYNGEE. Unmatched junction bases numbered 3, after V lost 1 base and J lost 5 bases. The CDR3 totals 14 residues. CDR3 nucleotides: TGTGCCAGCAGCGTAAGCGGGGAAAACAATGAGCAGTTCTTC. This translates into CASSVSGENNEQFF.

The chain employs TRBV15 and TRBJ2-2; the match to TRBD2 covers 7 bases. The CDR3 has 17 residues. V dropped 1 base and J dropped 1; count of bases not matched to a gene: 6. Germline CDR1 LNHNV, CDR2 YYDKDF (reference sequence). The CDR3 region has the DNA TGTGCCACCAGCAGAGCCCGGGGCGGGAGGAACACCGGGGAGCTGTTTTTT. Translating it yields CATSRARGGRNTGELFF.

This CDR3 is CASSFGPSNTEAFF. CDR3 nucleotides: TGTGCCAGCAGTTTTGGGCCGTCGAACACTGAAGCTTTCTTT. V usage is TRBV27 and J usage is TRBJ1-1; the D is unclear. V was pared by 3 bases and J by 1 base, with 9 bases between. The CDR3 length is 14 residues. Germline loops: CDR1 MNHEY, CDR2 SMNVEV (reference sequence).

The chain couples TRBV28 to TRBJ2-7, with 9 bases identical to TRBD1. Germline CDR1 reads MDHEN; CDR2 reads SYDVKM. The CDR3 loop spans 14 amino acids. The ends lost 3 bases at V and 7 bases at J; junction bases unmatched: 7. CDR3 loop: CASSLDRGPEEQYF. The CDR3 bases are TGTGCCAGCAGTTTGGACAGGGGCCCAGAAGAGCAGTACTTC.

The V and J genes are TRBV5-6 and TRBJ2-5, with 8 bases identical to TRBD2. The CDR3 sequence is 15 residues long. V was clipped by 0 bases and J by 7 bases; unmatched bases: 8. The germline V gene encodes CDR1 SGHDT and CDR2 YYEEEE. CDR3 region: CASSLVLETSVTQYF. The CDR3 region has the DNA TGTGCCAGCAGCTTGGTATTAGAGACTAGCGTGACCCAGTACTTC.